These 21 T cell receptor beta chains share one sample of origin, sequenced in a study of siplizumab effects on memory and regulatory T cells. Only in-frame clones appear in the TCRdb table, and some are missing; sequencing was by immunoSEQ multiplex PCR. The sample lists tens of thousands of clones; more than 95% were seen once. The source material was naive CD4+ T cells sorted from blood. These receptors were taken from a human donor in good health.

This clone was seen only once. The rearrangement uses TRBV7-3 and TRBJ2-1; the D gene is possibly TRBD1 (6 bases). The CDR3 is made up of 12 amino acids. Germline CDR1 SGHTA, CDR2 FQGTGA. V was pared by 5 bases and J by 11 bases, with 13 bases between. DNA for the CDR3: TGTGCCAGCAGCCACGGACAGAGAAAGCAGTTCTTC. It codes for CASSHGQRKQFF.

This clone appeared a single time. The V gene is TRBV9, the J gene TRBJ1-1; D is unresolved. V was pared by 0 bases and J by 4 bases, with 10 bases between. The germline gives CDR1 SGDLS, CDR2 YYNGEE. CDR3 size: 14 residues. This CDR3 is CASSVALVSTEAFF. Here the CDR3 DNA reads TGTGCCAGCAGCGTAGCTTTGGTCTCCACTGAAGCTTTCTTT.

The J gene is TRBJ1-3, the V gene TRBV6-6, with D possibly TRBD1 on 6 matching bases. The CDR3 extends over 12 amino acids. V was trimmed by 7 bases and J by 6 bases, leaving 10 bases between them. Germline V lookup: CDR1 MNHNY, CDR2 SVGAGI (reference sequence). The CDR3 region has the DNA TGTGCCAGCATCGGACAGAAAAACACCATATATTTT. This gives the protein CASIGQKNTIYF.

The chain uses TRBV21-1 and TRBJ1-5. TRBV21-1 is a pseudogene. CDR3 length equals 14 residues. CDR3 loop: CASLRYNSNQPQHF. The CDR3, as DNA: TGTGCCAGCTTAAGGTACAATAGCAATCAGCCCCAGCATTTT.

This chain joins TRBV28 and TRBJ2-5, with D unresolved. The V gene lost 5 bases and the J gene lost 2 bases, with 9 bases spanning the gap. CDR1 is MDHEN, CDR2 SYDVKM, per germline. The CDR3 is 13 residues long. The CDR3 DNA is TGTGCCAGCAGTCCGGGTAGACAAGAGACCCAGTACTTC. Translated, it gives CASSPGRQETQYF.

DNA of the CDR3: TGTGCCAGCTTAACCTCGAACACCGGGGAGCTGTTTTTT. Its protein product is CASLTSNTGELFF. The chain employs TRBV27 and TRBJ2-2; D is unresolved. The germline V gene has CDR1 MNHEY and CDR2 SMNVEV (reference sequence). Trimming took 8 bases from V and 0 from J, leaving 7 bases between them. The CDR3 has 13 amino acids.

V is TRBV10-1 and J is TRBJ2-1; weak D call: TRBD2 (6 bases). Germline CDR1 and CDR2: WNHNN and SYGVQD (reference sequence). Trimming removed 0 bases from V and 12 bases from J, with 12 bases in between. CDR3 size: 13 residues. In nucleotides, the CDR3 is TGCGCCAGCAGTGAGTCGACTCAGGGAGGGCAGTTCTTC. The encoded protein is CASSESTQGGQFF.

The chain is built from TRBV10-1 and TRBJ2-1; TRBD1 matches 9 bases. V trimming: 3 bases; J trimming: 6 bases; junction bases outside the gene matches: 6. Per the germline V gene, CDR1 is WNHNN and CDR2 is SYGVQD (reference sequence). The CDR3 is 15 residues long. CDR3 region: CASSDGTGFANEQFF. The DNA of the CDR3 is TGCGCCAGCAGTGATGGGACAGGGTTCGCCAATGAGCAGTTCTTC.

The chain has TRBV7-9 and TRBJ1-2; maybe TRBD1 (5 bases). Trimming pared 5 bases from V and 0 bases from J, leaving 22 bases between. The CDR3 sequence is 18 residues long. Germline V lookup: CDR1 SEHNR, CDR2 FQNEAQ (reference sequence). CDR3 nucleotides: TGTGCCAGCAGCACCACTATCGTTCACAGGAACGCTAACTATGGCTACACCTTC. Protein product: CASSTTIVHRNANYGYTF.

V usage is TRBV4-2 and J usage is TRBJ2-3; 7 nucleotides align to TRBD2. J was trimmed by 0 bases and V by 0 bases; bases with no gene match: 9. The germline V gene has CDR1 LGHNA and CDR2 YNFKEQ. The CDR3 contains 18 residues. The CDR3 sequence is CASSQDPNRGVSTDTQYF. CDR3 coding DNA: TGTGCCAGCAGCCAAGATCCTAATCGGGGGGTTAGCACAGATACGCAGTATTTT.

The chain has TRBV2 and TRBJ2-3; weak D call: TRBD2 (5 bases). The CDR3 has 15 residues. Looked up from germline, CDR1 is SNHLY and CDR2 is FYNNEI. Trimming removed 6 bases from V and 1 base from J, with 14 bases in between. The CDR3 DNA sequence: TGTGCCAGCAGCCGGACTTGGTCTCGCACAGATACGCAGTATTTT. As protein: CASSRTWSRTDTQYF.

The CDR3 reads CASSSVGQDWYGYTF. The CDR3 coding sequence is TGTGCCAGCAGTTCCGTAGGACAGGACTGGTATGGCTACACCTTC. This chain uses TRBV28 with TRBJ1-2, with 7 bases fitting TRBD1. The ends lost 4 bases at V and 5 bases at J; junction bases unmatched: 10. The CDR3 has 15 amino acids. Looked up from germline, CDR1 is MDHEN and CDR2 is SYDVKM.

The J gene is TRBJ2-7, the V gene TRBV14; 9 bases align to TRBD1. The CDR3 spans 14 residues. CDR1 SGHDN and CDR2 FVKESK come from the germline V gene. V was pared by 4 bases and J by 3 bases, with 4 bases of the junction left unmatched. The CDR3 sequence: CASSPGQGIYEQYF. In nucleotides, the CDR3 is TGTGCCAGCAGCCCGGGACAGGGAATCTACGAGCAGTACTTC.

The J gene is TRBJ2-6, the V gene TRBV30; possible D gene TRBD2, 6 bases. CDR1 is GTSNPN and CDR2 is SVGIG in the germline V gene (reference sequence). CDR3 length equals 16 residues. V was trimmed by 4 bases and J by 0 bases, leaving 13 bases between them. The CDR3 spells CAWKVFGSSGANVLTF. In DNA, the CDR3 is TGTGCCTGGAAGGTTTTCGGGAGCTCTGGGGCCAACGTCCTGACTTTC. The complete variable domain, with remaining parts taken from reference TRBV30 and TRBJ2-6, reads SQTIHQWPATLVQPVGSPLSLECTVEGTSNPNLYWYRQAAGRGLQLLFYSVGIGQISSEVPQNLSASRPQDRQFILSSKKLLLSDSGFYLCAWKVFGSSGANVLTFGAGSRLTVL.

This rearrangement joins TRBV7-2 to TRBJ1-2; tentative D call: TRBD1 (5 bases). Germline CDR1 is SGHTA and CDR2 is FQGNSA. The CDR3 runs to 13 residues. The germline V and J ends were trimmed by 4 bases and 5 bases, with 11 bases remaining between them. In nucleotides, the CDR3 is TGTGCCAGCAGCTCGACGGCAGGGTATGGCTACACCTTC. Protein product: CASSSTAGYGYTF.

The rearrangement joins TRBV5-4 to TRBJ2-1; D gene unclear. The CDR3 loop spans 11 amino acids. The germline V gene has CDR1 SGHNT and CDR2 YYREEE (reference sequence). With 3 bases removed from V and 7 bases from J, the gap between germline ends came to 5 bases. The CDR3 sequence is CASSWRNEQFF. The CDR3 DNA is TGTGCCAGCAGCTGGCGGAATGAGCAGTTCTTC.

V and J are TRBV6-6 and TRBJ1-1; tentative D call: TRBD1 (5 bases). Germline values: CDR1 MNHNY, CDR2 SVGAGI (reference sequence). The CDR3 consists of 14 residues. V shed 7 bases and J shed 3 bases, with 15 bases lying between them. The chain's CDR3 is CASTNKLGDTEAFF. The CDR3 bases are TGTGCCAGCACGAACAAATTAGGGGACACTGAAGCTTTCTTT.

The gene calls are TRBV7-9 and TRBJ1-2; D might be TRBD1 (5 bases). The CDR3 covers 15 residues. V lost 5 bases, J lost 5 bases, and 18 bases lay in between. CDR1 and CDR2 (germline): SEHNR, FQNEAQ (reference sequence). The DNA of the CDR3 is TGTGCCAGCAGCCCTACCCGGGACGGATTATATGGCTACACCTTC. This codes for CASSPTRDGLYGYTF.

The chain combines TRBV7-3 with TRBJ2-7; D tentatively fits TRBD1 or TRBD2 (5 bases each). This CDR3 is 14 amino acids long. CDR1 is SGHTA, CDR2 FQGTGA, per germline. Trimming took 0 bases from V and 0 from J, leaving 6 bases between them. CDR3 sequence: CASSLTGTSYEQYF. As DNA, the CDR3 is TGTGCCAGCAGCTTAACCGGGACCTCCTACGAGCAGTACTTC.

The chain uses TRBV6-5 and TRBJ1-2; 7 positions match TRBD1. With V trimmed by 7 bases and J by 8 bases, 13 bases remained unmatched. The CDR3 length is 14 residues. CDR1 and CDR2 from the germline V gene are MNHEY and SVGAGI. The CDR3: CASTSPRTGVGYTF. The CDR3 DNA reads TGTGCCAGCACCTCTCCCCGCACAGGGGTCGGCTACACCTTC.

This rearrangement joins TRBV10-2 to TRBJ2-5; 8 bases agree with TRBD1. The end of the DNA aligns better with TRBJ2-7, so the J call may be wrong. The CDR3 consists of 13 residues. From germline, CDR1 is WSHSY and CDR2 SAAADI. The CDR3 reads CASSELGQDEQYF. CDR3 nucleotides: TGCGCCAGCAGTGAATTGGGACAGGACGAGCAGTACTTC.